The 27 T cell receptor beta chains listed next were all sequenced from one sample in a study of blood T cell repertoires in COVID-19. Libraries were prepared by immunoSEQ multiplex PCR; TCRdb keeps only in-frame clonotypes and omits some of them. Counted here are 150,000 to 200,000 clones, 82% occurring once; the ten biggest clones make up more than 5%. The sequencing sample was made of peripheral blood. The receptors were sampled from a woman between 25 and 40 years old with acute or convalescent COVID-19.

The CDR3 DNA reads as TGCGCCAGCAGCCAAGAGGCCCGACGGGTACAAGAGACCCAGTACTTC. Protein: CASSQEARRVQETQYF. The chain is built from TRBV4-3 and TRBJ2-5; D is undetermined. V gave up 0 bases and J gave up 2 bases, with 13 bases separating them. Per the germline V gene, CDR1 is LGHNA and CDR2 is YSLEER. The CDR3 is made up of 16 amino acids.

J is TRBJ1-2 and V is TRBV5-1; D ambiguous. Germline CDR1 and CDR2: SGHRS and YFSETQ. V was trimmed by 0 bases and J by 0 bases, leaving 6 bases between them. The CDR3 is 14 amino acids. The CDR3 DNA reads TGCGCCAGCAGCTTGGACGGTGCTAACTATGGCTACACCTTC. As protein: CASSLDGANYGYTF.

The count of this clone is one. This chain joins TRBV21-1 and TRBJ2-3; the table's D gene call, TRBD2, was not cross checked with the DNA. TRBV21-1 has pseudogene status. The CDR3 is 19 residues long. The CDR3 here is CASSQCYSSRGAGTDTQYF. The CDR3 DNA follows: TGTGCCAGCAGCCAATGTTATAGTAGTCGGGGGGCGGGCACAGATACGCAGTATTTT.

The J gene is TRBJ2-3, the V gene TRBV5-1, with D uncertain. In germline, CDR1 is SGHRS, CDR2 YFSETQ. V shed 5 bases and J shed 4 bases, with 11 bases lying between them. The CDR3 runs to 13 residues. The CDR3 nucleotides read TGCGCCAGCAGAGAGGAAGCACCAGATACGCAGTATTTT. Translating it yields CASREEAPDTQYF.

This chain uses TRBV5-1 with TRBJ2-7; 8 nucleotides agree with TRBD1. After removal of 3 bases from V and 3 bases from J, the junction contained 2 bases not matched to a gene. The CDR3 has 13 residues. Germline CDR1 SGHRS, CDR2 YFSETQ. The CDR3: CASSYGQGYEQYF. CDR3 bases: TGCGCCAGCAGCTACGGACAGGGCTACGAGCAGTACTTC.

The genes are TRBV7-6 and TRBJ2-1, with 7 bases matching TRBD1. There are 14 residues in the CDR3. Germline V lookup: CDR1 SGHVS, CDR2 FNYEAQ. J lost 8 bases, V lost 1 base, and 5 bases had no gene match. CDR3 sequence reads: CASSLGDRVDEQFF. Here the CDR3 DNA reads TGTGCCAGCAGCTTAGGAGACAGGGTCGATGAGCAGTTCTTC.

The chain uses TRBV7-9 and TRBJ2-3, with 8 bases matching TRBD1. This CDR3 is built from 16 residues. The V gene end was trimmed by 5 bases and the J gene end by 1 base; junction bases not matched to a gene: 8. CDR1 is SEHNR and CDR2 is FQNEAQ in the germline V gene (reference sequence). The CDR3 DNA is TGTGCCAGCAGCCCCAATACGGGACAGGGCACAGATACGCAGTATTTT. It codes for CASSPNTGQGTDTQYF.

The chain employs TRBV19 and TRBJ2-7, with TRBD2 matching over 7 bases. J was trimmed by 6 bases and V by 3 bases; bases with no gene match: 23. Germline V gene data show CDR1 as LNHDA and CDR2 as SQIVND (reference sequence). The CDR3 runs to 19 residues. The CDR3: CASSMGGGTWSRASGEQYF. In DNA form, the CDR3 reads TGTGCCAGTAGTATGGGGGGGGGTACGTGGTCCAGAGCTTCGGGCGAGCAGTACTTC.

V gene TRBV29-1 combines with J gene TRBJ1-1, with D perhaps matching TRBD1 (6 bases). Germline V CDR1 and CDR2: SQVTM, ANQGSEA. V was shortened by 6 bases and J by 6 bases, with 11 bases between the two germline ends. This CDR3 contains 11 residues. Written as DNA, the CDR3 is TGCAGCGTGGGGGCCCTGTCTGAAGCTTTCTTT. As protein: CSVGALSEAFF.

The gene calls are TRBV10-2 and TRBJ2-7, with D perhaps TRBD2 (5 bases). Germline V lookup: CDR1 WSHSY, CDR2 SAAADI. This CDR3 is built from 15 residues. Trimming pared 0 bases from V and 5 bases from J, leaving 14 bases between. In nucleotides, the CDR3 is TGCGCCAGCAGTGAGTCACGGGGTCTCTTAGACGAGCAGTACTTC. Encoded protein: CASSESRGLLDEQYF.

V and J are TRBV7-2 and TRBJ2-1, with TRBD1 identical over 7 bases. The CDR3 runs 14 residues. V trimming: 6 bases; J trimming: 7 bases; junction bases outside the gene matches: 9. Germline CDR1 is SGHTA and CDR2 is FQGNSA. The CDR3, as DNA: TGTGCCAGCAGACGGAAACTACAGGGGAATGAGCAGTTCTTC. Protein sequence: CASRRKLQGNEQFF.

This sequence joins TRBV5-1 and TRBJ2-2; TRBD1 is a possible D gene (6 bases). CDR3 length: 15 residues. V lost 4 bases and J lost 2, with 12 bases in between. Germline V gene lookup returns CDR1 SGHRS and CDR2 YFSETQ. CDR3 DNA sequence: TGCGCCAGCAGCCCTACAGGGTTCAACACCGGGGAGCTGTTTTTT. Protein product: CASSPTGFNTGELFF.

The chain is built from TRBV6-2 or TRBV6-3 and TRBJ2-7; a possible D gene is TRBD1 (6 bases). The CDR3 is 13 residues long. Trimming took 2 bases from V and 3 from J, leaving 8 bases between them. The germline gives CDR1 MNHEY, CDR2 SVGEGT. CDR3 protein: CASSYAQGYEQYF. The DNA of the CDR3 is TGTGCCAGCAGTTACGCACAGGGCTACGAGCAGTACTTC.

This clone was found a few times. Here the CDR3 reads CASSLVFGRNTEAFF. CDR3 DNA: TGCGCCAGCAGCTTGGTTTTCGGTCGGAACACTGAAGCTTTCTTT. The chain is built from TRBV5-1 and TRBJ1-1; D gene uncertain. CDR3 length: 15 amino acids. With 0 bases removed from V and 1 base from J, the gap between germline ends came to 10 bases. Germline CDR1 is SGHRS and CDR2 is YFSETQ.

V gene TRBV19 combines with J gene TRBJ2-7; D unclear. CDR1 and CDR2 from the germline V gene are LNHDA and SQIVND (reference sequence). V lost 5 bases, J lost 3 bases, and 11 bases lay in between. CDR3 length equals 13 residues. The CDR3 DNA is TGTGCCAGTAGTCCCTCTAACGGCTACGAGCAGTACTTC. Its protein product is CASSPSNGYEQYF.

The rearrangement uses TRBV7-9 and TRBJ2-5; D may be TRBD1 (6 bases). The length of the CDR3 is 15 residues. Germline V gives CDR1 SEHNR, CDR2 FQNEAQ (reference sequence). V was shortened by 5 bases and J by 4 bases, with 17 bases between the two germline ends. The CDR3 sequence: CASSPYGTGSETQYF. The CDR3 region has the DNA TGTGCCAGCAGCCCCTATGGAACAGGGTCAGAGACCCAGTACTTC.

This clone came up a few times. The chain recombines TRBV28 with TRBJ2-6, with TRBD1 matching 10 bases. V was pared by 5 bases and J by 0 bases, with 10 bases of the junction left unmatched. CDR1 and CDR2 from the germline V gene are MDHEN and SYDVKM. The CDR3 runs to 19 residues. CDR3: CASSQIGQGVFSGANVLTF. The CDR3 nucleotides read TGTGCCAGCAGTCAGATCGGACAGGGGGTCTTCTCTGGGGCCAACGTCCTGACTTTC. Full variable domain (remainder filled in from reference TRBV28 and TRBJ2-6): DVKVTQSSRYLVKRTGEKVFLECVQDMDHENMFWYRQDPGLGLRLIYFSYDVKMKEKGDIPEGYSVSREKKERFSLILESASTNQTSMYLCASSQIGQGVFSGANVLTFGAGSRLTVL.

This rearrangement joins TRBV15 to TRBJ2-5, with D possibly matching TRBD2 (6 bases). Germline V gene sequence: CDR1 LNHNV, CDR2 YYDKDF (reference sequence). This CDR3 contains 14 residues. Trimming removed 0 bases from V and 5 bases from J, with 10 bases in between. The CDR3 protein is CATSREGGPETQYF. The CDR3 coding sequence is TGTGCCACCAGCAGAGAGGGGGGTCCGGAGACCCAGTACTTC.

This sequence joins TRBV2 and TRBJ2-2; perhaps TRBD1 as D (6 bases). The CDR3 contains 15 residues. Trimming stripped 1 base from V and 5 bases from J, with 11 bases between. Germline lookup yields CDR1 SNHLY and CDR2 FYNNEI. CDR3 sequence: CASSEVVRGTGELFF. The CDR3 DNA reads TGTGCCAGCAGTGAAGTAGTCAGGGGTACCGGGGAGCTGTTTTTT.

This clone was detected once. The rearrangement links TRBV4-3 to TRBJ2-5; tentative D call: TRBD2 (5 bases). V lost 2 bases, J lost 7 bases, and 14 bases lay in between. The CDR3 has 14 amino acids. The germline V gene has CDR1 LGHNA and CDR2 YSLEER. The CDR3 loop is CASSQLGGSGTQYF. CDR3 DNA sequence: TGCGCCAGCAGCCAATTAGGCGGGTCTGGGACCCAGTACTTC.

CDR3 loop: CASSIRSTFPTDTQYF. The CDR3 nucleotides are TGTGCCAGTAGTATTCGGTCCACCTTCCCCACAGATACGCAGTATTTT. The chain links TRBV19 to TRBJ2-3; D gene uncertain. The CDR3 is 16 amino acids. Germline CDR1 and CDR2: LNHDA and SQIVND (reference sequence). V was pared by 3 bases and J by 2 bases, with 15 bases between.

CDR3 DNA sequence: TGTGCCAGCAGCCGGGGGTTGGTCACTGAAGCTTTCTTT. Protein: CASSRGLVTEAFF. The V call is TRBV6-5, the J call TRBJ1-1; D possibly corresponds to TRBD1 (5 bases). The germline CDR1 and CDR2 sequences are MNHEY and SVGAGI. The CDR3 has 13 residues. V was trimmed by 6 bases and J by 4 bases, leaving 12 bases between them.

This clone was seen only a few times. The chain combines TRBV10-3 with TRBJ1-2; D unclear. Per germline, CDR1 ENHRY and CDR2 SYGVKD. The V and J ends lost 11 bases and 6 bases respectively, with 16 bases between them. The CDR3 runs 12 residues. DNA of the CDR3: TGTGCCTCCAGCCGACCGAGGGATGGCTACACCTTC. Amino acids: CASSRPRDGYTF.

The V and J genes are TRBV28 and TRBJ1-2; D perhaps matches TRBD1 (6 bases). The V end was cut by 6 bases, the J end by 9 bases, with 20 bases between. This CDR3 spans 14 amino acids. Per germline, CDR1 MDHEN and CDR2 SYDVKM. The CDR3 nucleotides read TGTGCCAGCAGCCGAGGGGGTTCGGCTGCGAGCTACACCTTC. Translating gives CASSRGGSAASYTF.

The genes are TRBV6-6 and TRBJ1-6, with D tentatively TRBD1 (6 bases). CDR1 is MNHNY and CDR2 is SVGAGI in the germline V gene (reference sequence). The CDR3 has 16 amino acids. Trimming shortened V by 6 bases and J by 10 bases, and 22 bases separated the two germline ends. The CDR3, as DNA: TGTGCCAGCAGCGGTAGCCTGGGGGGGGGCTGGTCACCCCTCCACTTT. This translates into CASSGSLGGGWSPLHF.

The chain recombines TRBV28 with TRBJ1-2; D not certain. This CDR3 contains 15 residues. V gave up 5 bases and J gave up 1 base, with 14 bases separating them. Germline V gene lookup returns CDR1 MDHEN and CDR2 SYDVKM. The CDR3, as DNA: TGTGCCAGCAGTCCCCTGGGGAGGGTTAACTATGGCTACACCTTC. This codes for CASSPLGRVNYGYTF.

This sequence joins TRBV24-1 and TRBJ2-1; 11 bases fit TRBD1. This CDR3 is 16 amino acids long. V dropped 3 bases and J dropped 3; count of bases not matched to a gene: 3. Germline values: CDR1 KGHDR, CDR2 SFDVKD. CDR3 region: CATSDPGTGGYNEQFF. CDR3 nucleotide sequence: TGTGCCACCAGTGATCCCGGGACAGGGGGCTACAATGAGCAGTTCTTC.